A selection of T cell receptor beta chains follows, all from one sample in a study of CD8 T cells in ankylosing spondylitis. TCRdb re-analysed the 5' RACE reads in MiXCR, keeping a single row per CDR3 protein. The profile shows about 450,000 distinct CDR3 sequences, 26% of them singletons. The specimen was blood, either unsorted or a sorted T cell fraction (not recorded which). These receptors all come from a male donor with ankylosing spondylitis. Both conserved end residues are trimmed from each CDR3. Clone size is shown for a subset of rows, as once, few, many or a class of expanded clone.

v_gene | abundance | CDR3aa
TRBV7-8 | few | ASSRQGFQETQY
TRBV7-2 | . | ASSLTPGLAVEQY
TRBV7-9 | few | ASSLMSVSGELF
TRBV29-1 | . | SVASSGANVLT
TRBV20-1 | . | SARPPGANEQF
TRBV7-9 | . | ASSTGTQTQY
TRBV20-1 | . | SARGGSLGYSNQPQH
TRBV12-3/TRBV12-4 | few | ASSLLGEGGYT
TRBV12-3/TRBV12-4 | few | ASMTVSGANVLT
TRBV7-9 | . | ASSLRRELDEQY
TRBV20-1 | . | SARGPLSEAF
TRBV15 | . | ATSRVSGSADTQY
TRBV5-1 | few | ASSLAQGLGTEAF
TRBV28 | few | ASSSHTQETQY
TRBV4-1 | . | ASSQVGVFNEKLF
TRBV5-6 | many | ASSYPDSLVSIDGYT
TRBV15 | . | ATSRGAGAGYGYT
TRBV24-1 | . | ATSDFTGRGLNNEQF
TRBV20-1 | few | SARFAGGPGDIQY
TRBV14 | few | ASSQEGWSRDPYEQY
TRBV20-1 | few | SARTSRGVNQPQH
TRBV20-1 | . | SLGLEVDEQF
TRBV3-1 | few | ASSRGVGLTYNEQF